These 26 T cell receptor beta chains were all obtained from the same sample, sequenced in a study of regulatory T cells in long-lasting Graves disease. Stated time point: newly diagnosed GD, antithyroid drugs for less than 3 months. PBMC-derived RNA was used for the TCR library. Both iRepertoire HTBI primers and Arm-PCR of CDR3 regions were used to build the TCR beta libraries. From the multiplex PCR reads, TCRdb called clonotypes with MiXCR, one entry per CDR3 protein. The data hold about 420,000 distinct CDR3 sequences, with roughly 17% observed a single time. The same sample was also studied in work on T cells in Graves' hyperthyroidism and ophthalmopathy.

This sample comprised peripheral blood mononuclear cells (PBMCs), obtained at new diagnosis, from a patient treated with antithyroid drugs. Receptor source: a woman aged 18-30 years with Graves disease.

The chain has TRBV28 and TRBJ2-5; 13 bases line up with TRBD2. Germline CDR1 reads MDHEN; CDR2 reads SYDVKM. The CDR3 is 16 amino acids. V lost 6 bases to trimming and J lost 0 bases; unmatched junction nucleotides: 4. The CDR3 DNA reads TGTGCCAGCAGCCACGGGACTAGCGGGAACCAAGAGACCCAGTACTTC. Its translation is CASSHGTSGNQETQYF.

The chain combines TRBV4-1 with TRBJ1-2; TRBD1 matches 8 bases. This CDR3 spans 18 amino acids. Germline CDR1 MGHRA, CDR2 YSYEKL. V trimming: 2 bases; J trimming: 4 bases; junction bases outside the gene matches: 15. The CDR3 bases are TGCGCCAGCAGCCAAAACCTAGACAGGGGTACGTTTTTCTATGGCTACACCTTC. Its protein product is CASSQNLDRGTFFYGYTF.

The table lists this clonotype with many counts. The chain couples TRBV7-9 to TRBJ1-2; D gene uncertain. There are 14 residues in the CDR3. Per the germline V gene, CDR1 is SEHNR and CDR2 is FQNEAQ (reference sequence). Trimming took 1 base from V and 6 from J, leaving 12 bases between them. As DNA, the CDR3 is TGTGCCAGCAGCTTAGTAGAGGTGACGAATGGCTACACCTTC. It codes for CASSLVEVTNGYTF.

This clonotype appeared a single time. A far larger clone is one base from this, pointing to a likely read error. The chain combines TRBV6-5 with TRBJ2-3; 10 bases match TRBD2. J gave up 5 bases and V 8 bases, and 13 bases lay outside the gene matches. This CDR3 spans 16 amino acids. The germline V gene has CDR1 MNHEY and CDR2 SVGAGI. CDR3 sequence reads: CASQQASGSLVDTQYF. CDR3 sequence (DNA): TGTGCCAGCCAGCAGGCTAGCGGGAGTTTGGTAGATACGCAGTATTTT.

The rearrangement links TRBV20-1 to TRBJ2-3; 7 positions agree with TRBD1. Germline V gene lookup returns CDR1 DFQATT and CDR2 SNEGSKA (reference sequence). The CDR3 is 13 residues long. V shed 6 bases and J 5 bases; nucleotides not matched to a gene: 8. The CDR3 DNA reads TGCAGTGCCCGGGGACAGATGCGAGATACGCAGTATTTT. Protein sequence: CSARGQMRDTQYF.

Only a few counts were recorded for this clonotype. The CDR3 loop is CAWSVVFGGGGETQYF. The CDR3, as DNA: TGTGCCTGGAGTGTAGTATTCGGGGGGGGCGGCGAGACCCAGTACTTC. The chain links TRBV30 to TRBJ2-5; 8 nucleotides align to TRBD2. V lost 0 bases and J lost 5; bases outside the gene matches: 11. This CDR3 comprises 16 residues. The germline gives CDR1 GTSNPN, CDR2 SVGIG (reference sequence). The full variable domain, in which reference TRBV30 and TRBJ2-5 provide the parts outside the CDR3, is SQTIHQWPATLVQPVGSPLSLECTVEGTSNPNLYWYRQAAGRGLQLLFYSVGIGQISSEVPQNLSASRPQDRQFILSSKKLLLSDSGFYLCAWSVVFGGGGETQYFGPGTRLLVL.

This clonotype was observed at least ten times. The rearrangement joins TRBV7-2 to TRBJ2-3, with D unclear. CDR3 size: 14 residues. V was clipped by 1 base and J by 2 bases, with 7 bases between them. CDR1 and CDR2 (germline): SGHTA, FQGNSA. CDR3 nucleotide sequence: TGTGCCAGCAGCTTAGAACTGAACACAGATACGCAGTATTTT. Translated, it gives CASSLELNTDTQYF. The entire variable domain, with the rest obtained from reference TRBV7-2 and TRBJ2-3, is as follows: GAGVSQSPSNKVTEKGKDVELRCDPISGHTALYWYRQSLGQGLEFLIYFQGNSAPDKSGLPSDRFSAERTGGSVSTLTIQRTQQEDSAVYLCASSLELNTDTQYFGPGTRLTVL.

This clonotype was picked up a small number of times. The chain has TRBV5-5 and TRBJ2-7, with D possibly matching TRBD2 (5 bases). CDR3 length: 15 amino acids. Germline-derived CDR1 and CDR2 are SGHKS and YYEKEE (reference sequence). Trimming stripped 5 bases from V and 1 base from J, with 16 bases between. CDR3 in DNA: TGTGCCAGCAGAAGTGTGGCGGGCTCATCCTACGAGCAGTACTTC. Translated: CASRSVAGSSYEQYF.

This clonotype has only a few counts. In DNA, the CDR3 is TGTGCCAGCAGCCAAGATCGCCAGGGAATGATGTTCGGGGGCTACACCTTC. Amino acid sequence: CASSQDRQGMMFGGYTF. The chain links TRBV4-2 to TRBJ1-2; TRBD1 is a possible D gene (5 bases). This CDR3 has 17 residues. Germline values: CDR1 LGHNA, CDR2 YNFKEQ. V was cut by 0 bases and J by 8 bases, with 22 bases left in between.

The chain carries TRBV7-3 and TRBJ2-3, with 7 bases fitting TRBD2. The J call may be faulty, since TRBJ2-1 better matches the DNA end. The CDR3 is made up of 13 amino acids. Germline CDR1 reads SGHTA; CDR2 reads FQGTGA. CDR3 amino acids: CASSLIGGSEQFF. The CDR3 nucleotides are TGTGCCAGCAGCTTAATAGGCGGGAGCGAGCAGTTCTTC.

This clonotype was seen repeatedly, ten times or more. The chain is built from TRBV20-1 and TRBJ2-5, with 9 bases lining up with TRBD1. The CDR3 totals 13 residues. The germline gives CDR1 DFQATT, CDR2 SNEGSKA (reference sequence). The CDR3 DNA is TGCAGCGCCGACGGGACAGGGAGGAAAACCCAGTACTTC. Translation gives CSADGTGRKTQYF.

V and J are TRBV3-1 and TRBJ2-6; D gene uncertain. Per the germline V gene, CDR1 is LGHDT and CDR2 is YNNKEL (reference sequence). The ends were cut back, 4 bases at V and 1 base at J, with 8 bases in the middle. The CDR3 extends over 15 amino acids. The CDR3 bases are TGTGCCAGCAGCCTAAAAGGATCTGGGGCCAACGTCCTGACTTTC. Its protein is CASSLKGSGANVLTF.

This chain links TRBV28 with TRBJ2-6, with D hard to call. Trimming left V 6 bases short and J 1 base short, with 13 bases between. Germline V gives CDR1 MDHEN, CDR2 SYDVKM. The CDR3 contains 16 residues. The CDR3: CASSPMSPSGANVLTF. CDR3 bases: TGTGCCAGCAGCCCCATGAGCCCGTCTGGGGCCAACGTCCTGACTTTC.

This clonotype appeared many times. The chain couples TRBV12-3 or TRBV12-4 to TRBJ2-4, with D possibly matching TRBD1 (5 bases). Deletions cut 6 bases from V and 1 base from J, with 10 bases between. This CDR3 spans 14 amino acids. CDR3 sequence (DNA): TGTGCCAGCAGCATAGGGGCCGCCAAAAACATTCAGTACTTC. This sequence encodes CASSIGAAKNIQYF.

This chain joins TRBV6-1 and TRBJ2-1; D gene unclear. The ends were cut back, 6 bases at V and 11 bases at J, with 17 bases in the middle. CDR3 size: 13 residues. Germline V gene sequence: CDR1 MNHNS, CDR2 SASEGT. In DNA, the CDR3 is TGTGCCAGCAGAGGTCCTCGACCCTCGCAGCAGTTCTTC. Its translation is CASRGPRPSQQFF.

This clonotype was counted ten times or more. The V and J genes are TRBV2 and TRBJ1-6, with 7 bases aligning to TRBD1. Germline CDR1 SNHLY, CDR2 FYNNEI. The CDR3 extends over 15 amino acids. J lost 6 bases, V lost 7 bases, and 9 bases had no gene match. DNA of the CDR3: TGTGCCAGCACCTTCACAGGGGCCTCTAATTCACCCCTCCACTTT. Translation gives CASTFTGASNSPLHF.

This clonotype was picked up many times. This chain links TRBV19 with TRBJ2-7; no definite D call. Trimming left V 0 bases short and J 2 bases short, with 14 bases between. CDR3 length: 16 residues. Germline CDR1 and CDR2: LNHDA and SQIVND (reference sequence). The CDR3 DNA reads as TGTGCCAGTAGTATAGATTTCGGGCGGAGTCCCTACGAGCAGTACTTC. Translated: CASSIDFGRSPYEQYF.

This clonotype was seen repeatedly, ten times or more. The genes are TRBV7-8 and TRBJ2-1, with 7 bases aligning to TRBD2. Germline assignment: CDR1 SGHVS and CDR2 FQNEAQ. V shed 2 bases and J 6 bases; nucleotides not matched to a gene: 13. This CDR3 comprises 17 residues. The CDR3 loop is CASSLLLTGGFPNEQFF. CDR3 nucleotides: TGTGCCAGCAGCTTACTTTTAACGGGAGGATTCCCCAATGAGCAGTTCTTC.

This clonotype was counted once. The chain's CDR3 is CASSVGTGGRYYEQYF. In DNA form, the CDR3 reads TGTGCCAGCAGCGTAGGAACAGGGGGCCGATACTACGAGCAGTACTTC. The chain uses TRBV9 and TRBJ2-7; 9 nucleotides align to TRBD1. The V gene's germline CDR1 is SGDLS and CDR2 YYNGEE. The CDR3 consists of 16 residues. With V trimmed by 0 bases and J by 3 bases, 7 bases remained unmatched.

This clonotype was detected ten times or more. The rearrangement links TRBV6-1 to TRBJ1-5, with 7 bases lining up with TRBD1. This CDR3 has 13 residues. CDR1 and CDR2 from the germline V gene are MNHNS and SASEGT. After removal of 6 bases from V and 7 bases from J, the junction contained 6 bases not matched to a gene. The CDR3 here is CASSTGARQPQHF. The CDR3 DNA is TGTGCCAGCAGCACAGGGGCGAGGCAGCCCCAGCATTTT.

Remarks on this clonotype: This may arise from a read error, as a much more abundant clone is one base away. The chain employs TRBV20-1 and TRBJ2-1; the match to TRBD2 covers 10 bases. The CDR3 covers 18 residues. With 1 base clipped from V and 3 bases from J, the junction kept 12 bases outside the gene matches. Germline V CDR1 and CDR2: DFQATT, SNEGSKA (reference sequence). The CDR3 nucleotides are TGCAGTGCTAGAGCTCGCATCCCTAGCGGGAGCAACTACAATGAGCAGTTCTTC. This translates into CSARARIPSGSNYNEQFF.

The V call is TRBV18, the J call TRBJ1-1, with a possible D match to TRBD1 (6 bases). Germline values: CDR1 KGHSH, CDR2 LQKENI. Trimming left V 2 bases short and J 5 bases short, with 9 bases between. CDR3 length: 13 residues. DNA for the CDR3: TGTGCCAGCTCACCAAAGGGGGGAACTGAAGCTTTCTTT. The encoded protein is CASSPKGGTEAFF.

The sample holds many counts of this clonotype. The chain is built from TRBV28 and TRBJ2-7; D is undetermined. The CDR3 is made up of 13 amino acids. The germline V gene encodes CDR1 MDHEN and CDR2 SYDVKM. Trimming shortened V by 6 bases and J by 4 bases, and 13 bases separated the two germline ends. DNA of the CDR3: TGTGCCAGCAGACCCGTGACACAATACGAGCAGTACTTC. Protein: CASRPVTQYEQYF.

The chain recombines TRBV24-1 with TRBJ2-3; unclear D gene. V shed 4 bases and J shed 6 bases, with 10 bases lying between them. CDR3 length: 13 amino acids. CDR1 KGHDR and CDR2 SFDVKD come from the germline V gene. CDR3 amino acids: CATSDLLVDTQYF. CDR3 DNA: TGTGCCACCAGTGACTTACTCGTGGATACGCAGTATTTT.

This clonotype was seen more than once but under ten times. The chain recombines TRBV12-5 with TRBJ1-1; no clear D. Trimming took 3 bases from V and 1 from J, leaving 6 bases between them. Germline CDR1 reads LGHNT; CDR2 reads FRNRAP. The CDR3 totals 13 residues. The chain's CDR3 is CASGFGPNTEAFF. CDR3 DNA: TGTGCTAGTGGTTTCGGACCGAACACTGAAGCTTTCTTT.

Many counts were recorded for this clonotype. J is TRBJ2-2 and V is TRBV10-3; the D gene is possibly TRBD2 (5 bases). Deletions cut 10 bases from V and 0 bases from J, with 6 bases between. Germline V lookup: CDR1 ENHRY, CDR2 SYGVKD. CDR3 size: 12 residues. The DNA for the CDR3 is TGTGCCACCGGGACGAACACCGGGGAGCTGTTTTTT. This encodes CATGTNTGELFF.